This TCR beta chain was captured in a study of beta chain features in type 1 diabetes. Study-wide results and caveats: Although PCR might favor shorter templates, it would do so equally in patients and controls. In all four CD4+ subsets, TCRB CDR3 length was significantly, moderately reduced in type 1 diabetes.

There are 14 residues in the CDR3. The ends lost 5 bases at V and 0 bases at J; junction bases unmatched: 4. Per the germline V gene, CDR1 is MDHEN and CDR2 is SYDVKM. Worth noting for this clone: The target antigen is unknown.

All of the isolated RNA was reverse transcribed, so expressed TCRB transcripts were sequenced. Libraries were prepared by immunoSEQ multiplex PCR; TCRdb keeps only in-frame clonotypes and omits some of them. In the table there are about 900,000 clones, roughly 15% of which are singletons. Material for sequencing was naive CD4+ T cells from blood. The sequence came from a woman between 18 and 30 years old in good health. The chain uses TRBV28 and TRBJ2-7, with 7 bases fitting TRBD1. The chain's CDR3 is CASSPGTVSYEQYF. The CDR3 DNA reads TGTGCCAGCAGTCCCGGGACAGTCTCCTACGAGCAGTACTTC.